The sequence of this TCR beta chain was determined in a study of shared clonotypes between healthy human individuals (dated by TCRdb to between 2020 and 2021). Broadly, across the study: Two women and three men aged 18 to 49 years were included in the cohort. Blood TCR repertoires of about 5 healthy adults were deeply sequenced to estimate repertoire size and the extent of clonotype sharing between individuals. To increase sequencing depth and limit assay-specific biases, different laboratories used diverse techniques to prepare libraries and sequence TCR repertoires. Per donor, leukapheresis produced somewhere between about 0.8 and 9 billion PBMCs. For each donor, CD4 naive and CD4 memory were each given three plates, CD8 naive was given two plates, and CD8 memory was given one plate. Overall study outcomes, separate from this receptor: Naive subsets generally had larger estimated clonotype richness than memory subsets. Incomplete sequencing was indicated by rarefaction of sorted-subset datasets, despite the large sequencing depth. Because the study included a small number of donors, the genetic and exposure-history diversity represented was limited. Pairwise subsampling led to the expectation that sequencing depth would affect the degree of clonotype sharing among donors. Compared with non-shared clonotypes, clonotypes shared by all four sorted-subset donors had higher generation probabilities. Only blood was sampled, and tissue TCR repertoires likely differ from those in blood. Around 5.4% of naive CD4, 3.5% of naive CD8, roughly 2.4% of memory CD4, and around 0.42% of memory CD8 clonotypes were shared across four donors.

As to this clone: The specificity of this receptor is unknown. Base-call qualities are not available, and no considerably larger clone is one nucleotide away.

Using the deep immunoSEQ assay, TCR CDR3 regions were amplified from genomic DNA by multiplex PCR. Genomic DNA extracted from each cell subset was distributed evenly over all wells of several immunoSEQ 96-well plates, and each plate served as one replicate. For sorted subsets, roughly 200 ng of genomic DNA, equivalent to roughly 30,000 T cell genomes, went into each replicate PCR. The purified libraries were quantified using a Qubit 3.0 fluorometer, sized with a Bioanalyzer 2100, and then quantified again using the KAPA Library Quantification kit. Every immunoSEQ 96-well plate was sequenced on a dedicated single-read 150-cycle Illumina NextSeq 550 flow cell. In the paper's pipeline: Because the immunoSEQ output included only junctional sequences and no quality scores, the filtering could not be the same as the filtering used for full-length reads. Sequences were annotated with PyIR, a Python wrapper for IgBLAST v1.9, and V/J genes and CDR3 were assigned using IMGT germline references. Reads were filtered out if the reads had weak V/J assignments (E-value above 1e-6), no CDR3, stop codons, out-of-frame junctions, or ambiguous translated residues. V3J clonotypes were defined by identical inferred V gene, J gene, and CDR3 amino acid sequence. To compute the percentage overlap between repertoires, the number of shared unique clonotypes was divided by the size of the smaller repertoire. Richness of each repertoire was evaluated using RTK rarefaction, the Chao1 estimator, and Recon v2.1 estimates of unobserved clonotypes. Generation probabilities were computed with OLGA for all TCRbeta clonotypes obtained by the gDNA method from a handful of donors. TCRdb holds this immuneACCESS table with in-frame rearrangements only. Some clones are missing; in checked studies, unresolved V genes explain under half, and the rest has no known cause. V and J calls and clone size are given by that table; D and trimming were obtained from the DNA. The sample contains about 2.1 million clones, around 93% of them found a single time. The top ten clones comprise more than 1.5% of the sample.

CD8 naive samples consisted of CD45RO-negative cells that were positively selected for CCR7, yielding a CD45RA+CCR7+ population without TemRA cells. The donors were healthy, HIV-negative adults who had no recently reported acute infections or vaccinations. Every donor was a Caucasian adult residing in Nashville, Tennessee, USA. After blood collection by leukapheresis, PBMCs were isolated using Ficoll-Histopaque density gradient centrifugation and then cryopreserved in the vapor phase of liquid nitrogen. Analytical flow cytometry was used to check the purity and quantity of each magnetically sorted T cell population. Genomic DNA was isolated from each sorted fraction and quantified by UV absorbance on a Nanodrop 2000c. Including cysteine and phenylalanine, the CDR3 has 13 amino acids. Only CDR3 DNA remains: 39 bases, in frame from the first base. CDR1 and CDR2, per the germline V gene, are MNHNS and SASEGT. V is pared back by 0 bases and J by 7 bases, with 9 bases lying between the germline termini.

The sequenced material came from naive CD8+ T cells from PBMCs. The cell subset or site label for this specimen denotes: CD45RA+CCR7+. This TCR derives from a young man in good health. Some clones in this sample may be carry-over from other donors' samples. The V gene is TRBV6-1 and the J gene is TRBJ1-2; D gene: possibly TRBD1, on 5 matching bases. The CDR3 region reads CASSEAGRGGYTF. The sequence in DNA is TGTGCCAGCAGTGAAGCGGGGCGGGGTGGCTACACCTTC.